These 21 T cell receptor beta chains share one sample of origin, sequenced in a study of monozygotic twins with cystic fibrosis (dated by TCRdb to 2020 to 2022). The library was built by means of the immunoSEQ multiplex PCR assay. The clones in this table, taken by TCRdb from immuneACCESS, are in-frame only. Not every clone is retained; where verified, under half of the shortfall comes from an unresolved V gene, and the cause of the rest is unknown. For this sample there are approximately 14,000 clones; nearly 99% appear just once. In total, the top ten clones hold around 0.41% of the sample. The sample was blood. The receptors here all came from a girl under 10 years old with cystic fibrosis.

CDR3 sequence reads: CASSYRASPLNTEAFF. The CDR3 bases are TGTGCCAGCAGTTACAGGGCATCACCGCTGAACACTGAAGCTTTCTTT. This chain joins TRBV6-5 and TRBJ1-1, with D unresolved. This CDR3 is 16 amino acids long. Per germline, CDR1 MNHEY and CDR2 SVGAGI. V was cut by 2 bases and J by 0 bases, with 13 bases left in between.

This clone was found once. CDR3 region: CASSHPRGGAFF. Here the CDR3 DNA reads TGTGCCAGCAGCCATCCCCGGGGTGGAGCTTTCTTT. This chain connects TRBV11-2 to TRBJ1-1; D gene ambiguous. V gave up 5 bases and J gave up 10 bases, with 14 bases separating them. Per germline, CDR1 SGHAT and CDR2 FQNNGV. The CDR3 is 12 residues long. Combining the CDR3 with reference TRBV11-2 and TRBJ1-1 gives the whole variable domain EAGVAQSPRYKIIEKRQSVAFWCNPISGHATLYWYQQILGQGPKLLIQFQNNGVVDDSQLPKDRFSAERLKGVDSTLKIQPAKLEDSAVYLCASSHPRGGAFFGQGTRLTVV.

The CDR3 sequence: CASSLALGQETQYF. The CDR3 DNA reads as TGCGCCAGCAGCTTGGCGCTGGGACAAGAGACCCAGTACTTC. V gene TRBV5-1 combines with J gene TRBJ2-5, with D hard to call. The CDR3 totals 14 residues. The germline CDR1 and CDR2 sequences are SGHRS and YFSETQ. Trimming pared 0 bases from V and 2 bases from J, leaving 8 bases between.

This clone was found a few times. This sequence joins TRBV6-1 and TRBJ1-2; the D is unclear. Germline lookup yields CDR1 MNHNS and CDR2 SASEGT. This CDR3 spans 15 amino acids. Deletions cut 1 base from V and 8 bases from J, with 17 bases between. The DNA of the CDR3 is TGTGCCAGCAGTGAAGGTATCGTATACGGGCGAGGCTACACCTTC. Translation gives CASSEGIVYGRGYTF.

V usage is TRBV29-1 and J usage is TRBJ2-7; TRBD2 is a possible D gene (6 bases). Germline V gene data show CDR1 as SQVTM and CDR2 as ANQGSEA. V lost 3 bases and J 3 bases, leaving 15 bases between the germline ends. This CDR3 is built from 14 residues. The CDR3 nucleotides are TGCAGCGTTGACGTGCGGGGCAAGAACTACGAGCAGTACTTC. Protein: CSVDVRGKNYEQYF.

V is TRBV19 and J is TRBJ1-5, with D possibly TRBD1 on 5 matching bases. Trimming stripped 5 bases from V and 5 bases from J, with 13 bases between. CDR3 length equals 14 residues. Germline V gene lookup returns CDR1 LNHDA and CDR2 SQIVND (reference sequence). In DNA, the CDR3 is TGTGCCAGTAGTCCCCAGGGAGGTCATCAGCCCCAGCATTTT. Its protein product is CASSPQGGHQPQHF.

This chain connects TRBV9 to TRBJ2-5; D may be TRBD1 (6 bases). Trimming cost V 3 bases and J 4 bases, with 10 bases left between them. The CDR3 is made up of 13 amino acids. From germline, CDR1 is SGDLS and CDR2 YYNGEE. The CDR3 region is CASSADSGETQYF. CDR3 bases: TGTGCCAGCAGCGCGGACAGCGGAGAGACCCAGTACTTC.

The V gene is TRBV28, the J gene TRBJ1-2, with D possibly TRBD1 on 6 matching bases. With 5 bases removed from V and 5 bases from J, the gap between germline ends came to 9 bases. The CDR3 consists of 12 residues. Germline V gene sequence: CDR1 MDHEN, CDR2 SYDVKM. For the CDR3, the DNA is TGTGCCAGCAGTCCTCAGGGGTATGGCTACACCTTC. This translates into CASSPQGYGYTF.

The rearrangement joins TRBV5-8 to TRBJ1-5, with TRBD1 as a possible D gene (5 bases). Per the germline V gene, CDR1 is SGHTS and CDR2 is YDEGEE. Trimming took off 3 bases at V and 6 bases at J, with 19 bases between the two ends. The CDR3 consists of 16 residues. The CDR3 here is CASSYAQTAKLQPQHF. The DNA of the CDR3 is TGTGCCAGCAGCTATGCACAGACAGCCAAACTTCAGCCCCAGCATTTT.

This rearrangement joins TRBV28 to TRBJ2-1, with 10 positions matching TRBD2. The CDR3 sequence is 19 residues long. The germline CDR1 and CDR2 sequences are MDHEN and SYDVKM. V lost 3 bases, J lost 2 bases, and 13 bases stayed unmatched. This CDR3 is CASSFPGLAGVRPYNEQFF. DNA of the CDR3: TGTGCCAGCAGTTTTCCCGGTCTAGCGGGAGTCAGGCCCTACAATGAGCAGTTCTTC.

J is TRBJ2-1 and V is TRBV27, with TRBD2 matching over 8 bases. The CDR3 covers 16 residues. Germline CDR1 reads MNHEY; CDR2 reads SMNVEV (reference sequence). The V gene end was trimmed by 6 bases and the J gene end by 7 bases; junction bases not matched to a gene: 14. The CDR3 here is CASSRLGVSGSNEQFF. DNA for the CDR3: TGTGCCAGCAGCCGCCTGGGAGTAAGCGGGAGTAATGAGCAGTTCTTC.

This clone appeared once. The rearrangement links TRBV10-1 to TRBJ2-1, with 7 bases identical to TRBD2. Germline CDR1 reads WNHNN; CDR2 reads SYGVQD (reference sequence). The V segment lost 3 bases and the J segment 7 bases; nucleotides outside the gene matches: 6. CDR3 length: 14 residues. The CDR3 DNA reads TGCGCCAGCAGTGATGGGGGTAGCGGGAATGAGCAGTTCTTC. Its translation is CASSDGGSGNEQFF.

J is TRBJ1-4 and V is TRBV15; 9 bases align to TRBD1. V gave up 4 bases and J gave up 7 bases; unmatched junction bases: 7. The CDR3 length is 15 residues. Germline CDR1 is LNHNV and CDR2 is YYDKDF (reference sequence). The DNA for the CDR3 is TGTGCCACCAGCAACCGAGACAGGGGGGTTGAAAAACTGTTTTTT. The encoded protein is CATSNRDRGVEKLFF.

The chain has TRBV10-1 and TRBJ2-1, with D perhaps TRBD2 (5 bases). V lost 5 bases to trimming and J lost 1 base, with 12 bases between them. This CDR3 is 15 amino acids long. Germline assignment: CDR1 WNHNN and CDR2 SYGVQD (reference sequence). The CDR3 here is CASSPSGGSYNEQFF. CDR3 sequence (DNA): TGCGCCAGCAGTCCCTCTGGCGGGTCCTACAATGAGCAGTTCTTC.

This clone was observed a few times. This rearrangement joins TRBV10-3 to TRBJ2-7, with 16 bases matching TRBD2. The CDR3 has 16 amino acids. V shed 5 bases, J shed 4 bases, and the junction held 5 bases outside the gene matches. CDR1 and CDR2 (germline): ENHRY, SYGVKD. The CDR3 nucleotides read TGTGCCATCAGTCAGGGACTAGCGGGAGGGCGGTACGAGCAGTACTTC. It is translated as CAISQGLAGGRYEQYF.

The chain is built from TRBV5-1 and TRBJ1-5; D remains ambiguous. This CDR3 has 13 amino acids. Deletions cut 7 bases from V and 0 bases from J, with 8 bases between. Germline assignment: CDR1 SGHRS and CDR2 YFSETQ. The CDR3, as DNA: TGCGCCAGCGCCCAGTATAGCAATCAGCCCCAGCATTTT. Translating it yields CASAQYSNQPQHF.

The chain recombines TRBV14 with TRBJ2-2, with 7 bases matching TRBD1. The CDR3 consists of 15 residues. Trimming took 4 bases from V and 7 from J; bases not matched to a gene: 9. Germline V gives CDR1 SGHDN, CDR2 FVKESK. In DNA form, the CDR3 reads TGTGCCAGCAGCCCGACAGGGCAGGGAAGCGGGGAGCTGTTTTTT. Protein: CASSPTGQGSGELFF.

The rearrangement links TRBV5-1 to TRBJ2-2, with D possibly matching TRBD1 (6 bases). This CDR3 is built from 15 residues. The ends were cut back, 0 bases at V and 1 base at J, with 7 bases in the middle. The germline V gene encodes CDR1 SGHRS and CDR2 YFSETQ. DNA of the CDR3: TGCGCCAGCAGCTTGGACAGGGTGAACACCGGGGAGCTGTTTTTT. The encoded protein is CASSLDRVNTGELFF.

V gene TRBV11-2 combines with J gene TRBJ2-7, with 7 bases lining up with TRBD1. The CDR3 sequence is 13 residues long. V shed 5 bases and J 6 bases; nucleotides not matched to a gene: 7. Germline CDR1 SGHAT, CDR2 FQNNGV. The CDR3 DNA sequence: TGTGCCAGCAGCCTACGAAACAGGGGCGAGCAGTACTTC. It encodes CASSLRNRGEQYF.

This sequence joins TRBV27 and TRBJ2-1; D is possibly TRBD2 (5 bases). CDR1 is MNHEY, CDR2 SMNVEV, per germline (reference sequence). V shed 4 bases and J shed 3 bases, with 13 bases lying between them. CDR3 length: 15 amino acids. The CDR3 region is CASSSAETLYNEQFF. DNA of the CDR3: TGTGCCAGCAGTTCAGCGGAGACCCTCTACAATGAGCAGTTCTTC.

This chain uses TRBV12-5 with TRBJ2-7; 13 positions agree with TRBD2. The CDR3 length is 15 residues. The V segment lost 5 bases and the J segment 6 bases; nucleotides outside the gene matches: 7. In germline, CDR1 is LGHNT, CDR2 FRNRAP. CDR3 sequence (DNA): TGTGCTAGTGGTCTCGGACTAGCGGGAGCGAGCGAGCAGTACTTC. This gives the protein CASGLGLAGASEQYF.